The clone carrying this T cell receptor beta chain was seen more than once but under ten times. This sample stems from a study of blood T cell repertoires in COVID-19. The overall study: Acute-phase and convalescent COVID-19 samples originated in the United States, Italy and Spain. PBMCs, B-cell-depleted T cells, or T cells were the source of the cDNA or gDNA that made up the material.

Original processing notes: Estimates of nucleated cell counts were drawn from the amplification of reference gene primers. Profiled with immunoSEQ multiplex PCR; TCRdb holds only in-frame clones, not every one. That table furnishes V, J and clone size, whereas the DNA furnished D and trimming. The data show 240,000 or so clones, with 82% seen just once and around 11% held by the top ten. CDR3 length: 13 residues. Germline values: CDR1 SGHNT, CDR2 YYREEE (reference sequence). V gave up 4 bases and J gave up 2 bases; unmatched junction bases: 2. This TCR was recovered from a woman aged 60-70 years with active or convalescent COVID-19. The source material was peripheral blood. The chain has TRBV5-4 and TRBJ1-2; 7 bases line up with TRBD1. As DNA, the CDR3 is TGTGCCAGCAGCCCGGGACAGAACTATGGCTACACCTTC. Protein product: CASSPGQNYGYTF.